This T cell receptor (beta chain) was profiled in a study of T cell responses to AZD1222 COVID-19 vaccine. Findings and caveats of the study: Receipt of two AZD1222 doses was followed by a rise in Spike-specific TCR breadth and depth. Donors in the cohort were predominantly white British and more often female, and clonal diversity was possibly underestimated. Baseline antibody screening turned up just five to seven seropositive AZD1222 recipients.

As regards this clone: No antigen is known for it.

The protocol was immunoSEQ multiplex PCR, while the TCRdb copy is restricted to in-frame clones and leaves out a portion. Here the sample spans under 70,000 clones, over 75% being singletons. Germline-derived CDR1 and CDR2 are SGDLS and YYNGEE. Trimming shortened V by 4 bases and J by 0 bases, and 11 bases separated the two germline ends. The length of the CDR3 is 14 residues. The chain recombines TRBV9 with TRBJ2-7; D ambiguous. Material: peripheral blood, obtained on day 0 of AZD1222 vaccination. The TCR originated in an adult in good health. For the CDR3, the DNA is TGTGCCAGCAGCCCCGACTTCACCTCCTACGAGCAGTACTTC. This sequence encodes CASSPDFTSYEQYF.